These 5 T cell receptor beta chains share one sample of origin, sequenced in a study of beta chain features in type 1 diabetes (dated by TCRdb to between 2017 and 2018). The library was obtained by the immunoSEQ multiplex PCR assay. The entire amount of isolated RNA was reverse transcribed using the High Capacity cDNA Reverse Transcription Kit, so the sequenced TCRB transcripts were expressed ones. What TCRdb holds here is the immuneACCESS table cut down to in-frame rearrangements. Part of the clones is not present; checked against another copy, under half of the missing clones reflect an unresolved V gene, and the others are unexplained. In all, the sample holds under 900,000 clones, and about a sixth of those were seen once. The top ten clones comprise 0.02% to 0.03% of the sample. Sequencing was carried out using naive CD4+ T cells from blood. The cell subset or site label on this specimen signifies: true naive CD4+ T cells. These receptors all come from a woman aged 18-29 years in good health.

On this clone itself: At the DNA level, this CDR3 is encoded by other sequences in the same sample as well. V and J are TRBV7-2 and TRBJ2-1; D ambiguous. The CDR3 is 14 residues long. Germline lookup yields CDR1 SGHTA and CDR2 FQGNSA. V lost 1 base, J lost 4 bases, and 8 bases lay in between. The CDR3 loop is CASSLVGLYNEQFF. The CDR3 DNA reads TGTGCCAGCAGCTTAGTGGGCCTATACAATGAGCAGTTCTTC.

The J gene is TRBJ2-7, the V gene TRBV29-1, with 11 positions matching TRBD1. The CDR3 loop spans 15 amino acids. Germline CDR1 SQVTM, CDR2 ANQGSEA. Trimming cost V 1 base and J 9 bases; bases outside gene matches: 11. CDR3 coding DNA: TGCAGCGTTGAAGCCTGGAGTCAGGGACAGGGGGTGCAGTACTTC. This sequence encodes CSVEAWSQGQGVQYF.

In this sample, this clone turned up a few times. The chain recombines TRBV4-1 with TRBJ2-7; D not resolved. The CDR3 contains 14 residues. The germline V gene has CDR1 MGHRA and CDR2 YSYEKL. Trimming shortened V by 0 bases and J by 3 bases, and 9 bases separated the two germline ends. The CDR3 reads CASSQDLLGYEQYF. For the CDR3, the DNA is TGCGCCAGCAGCCAAGATCTTCTAGGCTACGAGCAGTACTTC.

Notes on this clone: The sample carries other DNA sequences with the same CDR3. CDR3 protein: CASSYSAGTYEQYF. The DNA of the CDR3 is TGTGCCAGCAGTTACTCGGCGGGGACCTACGAGCAGTACTTC. This chain connects TRBV6-6 to TRBJ2-7; possibly TRBD2 for D (6 bases). The ends were cut back, 0 bases at V and 2 bases at J, with 8 bases in the middle. Germline V gives CDR1 MNHNY, CDR2 SVGAGI (reference sequence). CDR3 length equals 14 residues.

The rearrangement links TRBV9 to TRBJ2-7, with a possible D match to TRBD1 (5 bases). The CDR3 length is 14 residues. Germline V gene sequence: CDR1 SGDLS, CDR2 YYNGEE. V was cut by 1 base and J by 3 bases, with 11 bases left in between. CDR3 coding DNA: TGTGCCAGCAGCGTATCAGACAGAAGCTACGAGCAGTACTTC. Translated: CASSVSDRSYEQYF. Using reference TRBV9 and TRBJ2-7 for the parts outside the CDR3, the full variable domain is DSGVTQTPKHLITATGQRVTLRCSPRSGDLSVYWYQQSLDQGLQFLIQYYNGEERAKGNILERFSAQQFPDLHSELNLSSLELGDSALYFCASSVSDRSYEQYFGPGTRLTVT.